This TCR beta chain was profiled in a study of blood T cell repertoires in COVID-19. At the level of the study: T cells, B-cell-depleted T cells, or PBMCs supplied cDNA or gDNA.

The germline V gene encodes CDR1 SGHDN and CDR2 FVKESK. Trimming took 7 bases from V and 7 from J, leaving 14 bases between them. The CDR3 consists of 13 residues. Libraries were prepared by immunoSEQ multiplex PCR; TCRdb keeps only in-frame clonotypes and omits some of them. The top ten hold about 4.6% of the sample, which has about 300,000 clones, 80% to 90% seen once. This sequence joins TRBV14 and TRBJ2-1; possibly TRBD1 for D (5 bases). The sequencing sample was made of peripheral blood. The source of this sequence is a man aged 40-49 years with acute or convalescent COVID-19. The CDR3 spells CASTNKGKNEQFF. Here the CDR3 DNA reads TGTGCCAGCACAAATAAGGGGAAGAATGAGCAGTTCTTC. The variable domain in full, with the rest retrieved from reference TRBV14 and TRBJ2-1, is EAGVTQFPSHSVIEKGQTVTLRCDPISGHDNLYWYRRVMGKEIKFLLHFVKESKQDESGMPNNRFLAERTGGTYSTLKVQPAELEDSGVYFCASTNKGKNEQFFGPGTRLTVL.